A selection of T cell receptor beta chains follows, all from one sample in a study of blood T cell repertoires in COVID-19. Assay used: immunoSEQ multiplex PCR; TCRdb lists only in-frame clones, some missing. The repertoire holds 57,000 or so clones, under 80% seen once, with roughly 18% in the top ten. Sequenced sample: peripheral blood. The receptors here all came from a man aged 55 to 70 with acute or convalescent COVID-19. The CDR3 runs from the conserved cysteine through the conserved F or W.

J	V	CDR3
TRBJ2-1	TRBV5-1	CASSIPGQRYNEQFF
TRBJ2-7	TRBV7-2	CASSTGLAAAYEQYF
TRBJ1-1	TRBV7-3	CASSLLRETEAFF
TRBJ1-3	TRBV29-1	CSVALVGNTIYF
TRBJ1-4	TRBV5-1	CASSVHRDRGRQFEKLFF
TRBJ2-7	TRBV11-2	CASSPRRQGGNEQYF
TRBJ1-1	TRBV4-1	CASSPENRGQINTEAFF
TRBJ2-7	TRBV19	CASSIGLRYEQYF
TRBJ1-2	TRBV7-8	CASSWSQGVTGYTF
TRBJ1-1	TRBV7-8	CASSLVQSNTEAFF
TRBJ1-6	TRBV29-1	CSVVEGPHNSPLHF
TRBJ2-5	TRBV28	CASSWASAYSETQYF
TRBJ2-1	TRBV30	CAWSLALALEQFF